What follows is one TCR beta chain and its context. Its antigen is as yet unknown. The sample belongs to a study of T-cell reconstitution after alpha-beta-depleted transplantation in children. Findings and limits, study-wide: Elevated TCRbeta diversity at day 60 was traced, in some patients, to surviving recipient T cells and thymic progenitors. By about two months after transplant, alpha-beta T cells reportedly arose from several hundred graft clones that had expanded.

This CDR3 comprises 17 residues. Unmatched junction bases numbered 9, after V lost 4 bases and J lost 3 bases. Germline CDR1 SGHTA, CDR2 FQGTGA. Unique molecular identifiers were incorporated during preparation of the TCRbeta library. From the PCR reads, TCRdb called clonotypes with MiXCR, one entry per CDR3 protein. The repertoire holds some 830,000 distinct CDR3 sequences, with roughly 15% as singletons. This TCR was sampled from a male patient under 18 who had a stem cell transplant for acute lymphoblastic leukemia, so the T cells may come from the graft donor. V gene TRBV7-3 combines with J gene TRBJ2-2; TRBD1 agrees at 9 bases. The source was PBMCs, mostly from graft donor cells, collected 360 days after TCRalphabeta/CD19-depleted stem cell transplant. The CDR3 bases are TGTGCCAGCAGCTCTCCGTCGGGGACAGGGCACACCGGGGAGCTGTTTTTT. Protein sequence: CASSSPSGTGHTGELFF.